Presented here are 32 T cell receptor beta chains from one specimen sequenced in a study of cytomegalovirus exposure and HLA in healthy donors. Primers: 60 Vbeta forward and 13 Jbeta reverse. Here immunoSEQ multiplex PCR was the method, and the copy in TCRdb shows in-frame clones only, minus some. The data show nearly 110,000 clones, about two thirds seen once. The sample was PBMCs. These receptors all stem from a female donor in good health and CMV-seronegative.

The genes are TRBV19 and TRBJ2-3, with 14 bases that match TRBD2. This CDR3 comprises 16 residues. V lost 7 bases and J lost 6; bases outside the gene matches: 9. CDR1 LNHDA and CDR2 SQIVND come from the germline V gene (reference sequence). The CDR3 bases are TGTGCCAGTACCCCGGGGACTAGCGGGAGCGGGGATACGCAGTATTTT. This encodes CASTPGTSGSGDTQYF.

V usage is TRBV4-2 and J usage is TRBJ2-3, with TRBD2 identical over 7 bases. Trimming removed 6 bases from V and 5 bases from J; junction bases left unmatched: 11. The germline V gene has CDR1 LGHNA and CDR2 YNFKEQ. There are 15 residues in the CDR3. CDR3 in DNA: TGTGCCAGCAGAGAGGGGCTAGCGGAAGGAGATACGCAGTATTTT. Translating gives CASREGLAEGDTQYF.

V and J are TRBV28 and TRBJ1-4; 9 nucleotides align to TRBD1. Trimming cost V 7 bases and J 8 bases; bases outside gene matches: 11. CDR3 length equals 15 residues. Germline lookup yields CDR1 MDHEN and CDR2 SYDVKM. CDR3 bases: TGTGCCAGCACTCTATTGGGACAGGGATACGAAAAACTGTTTTTT. Translated: CASTLLGQGYEKLFF.

This clone was found a few times. In DNA form, the CDR3 reads TGTGCCAGCAGTTACGGGCAGAAGCAGTTCTTC. Its translation: CASSYGQKQFF. The V gene is TRBV6-5, the J gene TRBJ2-1; D not resolved. This CDR3 contains 11 residues. V was trimmed by 2 bases and J by 11 bases, leaving 7 bases between them. Per germline, CDR1 MNHEY and CDR2 SVGAGI.

The genes are TRBV18 and TRBJ1-3, with D perhaps matching TRBD1 (5 bases). Trimming left V 1 base short and J 3 bases short, with 16 bases between. Germline values: CDR1 KGHSH, CDR2 LQKENI. The CDR3 has 17 residues. This CDR3 reads CASSPLIQGAGGNTIYF. CDR3 sequence (DNA): TGTGCCAGCTCACCACTAATTCAAGGGGCAGGTGGAAACACCATATATTTT.

V is TRBV6-5 and J is TRBJ1-2; D ambiguous. CDR3 length: 13 residues. The germline CDR1 and CDR2 sequences are MNHEY and SVGAGI. Between the trimmed V and J ends, which lost 0 bases and 2 bases, there was a span of 4 bases. The CDR3 region is CASSYSQNYGYTF. CDR3 nucleotides: TGTGCCAGCAGTTACTCACAAAACTATGGCTACACCTTC.

The chain carries TRBV2 and TRBJ1-1, with no clear D. Trimming removed 6 bases at V and 1 base at J, with 9 bases between. The CDR3 has 13 residues. Germline loops: CDR1 SNHLY, CDR2 FYNNEI. CDR3 protein: CASRGPRNTEAFF. As DNA, the CDR3 is TGTGCCAGCAGGGGCCCGAGGAACACTGAAGCTTTCTTT. The complete variable domain, with remaining parts taken from reference TRBV2 and TRBJ1-1, reads EPEVTQTPSHQVTQMGQEVILRCVPISNHLYFYWYRQILGQKVEFLVSFYNNEISEKSEIFDDQFSVERPDGSNFTLKIRSTKLEDSAMYFCASRGPRNTEAFFGQGTRLTVV.

The V call is TRBV12-5, the J call TRBJ2-7; D is uncertain. V lost 1 base, J lost 4 bases, and 8 bases lay in between. Germline values: CDR1 LGHNT, CDR2 FRNRAP. The CDR3 covers 13 residues. CDR3 nucleotides: TGTGCTAGTGGTTTGGCCCTTCTATACGAGCAGTACTTC. This sequence encodes CASGLALLYEQYF.

The V call is TRBV4-3, the J call TRBJ2-3; 10 bases align to TRBD2. Looked up from germline, CDR1 is LGHNA and CDR2 is YSLEER. CDR3 length equals 16 residues. The trim removed 4 bases at V and 6 bases at J, leaving 10 bases unmatched. CDR3 in amino acids: CASSRSPSGSGDTQYF. CDR3 DNA sequence: TGCGCCAGCAGCCGCTCCCCTAGCGGGAGTGGCGATACGCAGTATTTT.

This clone has a handful of counts. The chain carries TRBV27 and TRBJ2-2; tentatively, D is TRBD1 (6 bases). Trimming shortened V by 2 bases and J by 7 bases, and 14 bases separated the two germline ends. Per the germline V gene, CDR1 is MNHEY and CDR2 is SMNVEV (reference sequence). The CDR3 length is 15 residues. CDR3 protein: CASSLSSGASGELFF. The CDR3 DNA sequence: TGTGCCAGCAGTTTAAGCTCAGGGGCGAGCGGGGAGCTGTTTTTT.

This clone has only one observation. This chain uses TRBV30 with TRBJ2-2; D perhaps matches TRBD1 (5 bases). Germline lookup yields CDR1 GTSNPN and CDR2 SVGIG (reference sequence). V shed 1 base and J shed 5 bases, with 11 bases lying between them. This CDR3 spans 14 amino acids. Here the CDR3 reads CAWSGQGGTGELFF. CDR3 bases: TGTGCCTGGAGTGGTCAGGGTGGTACCGGGGAGCTGTTTTTT.

This rearrangement joins TRBV7-2 to TRBJ2-3; maybe TRBD2 (5 bases). This CDR3 is 13 amino acids long. Germline V gene lookup returns CDR1 SGHTA and CDR2 FQGNSA. Trimming took 10 bases from V and 2 from J, leaving 13 bases between them. CDR3 nucleotide sequence: TGTGCCACCAACCGGAGGACCACAGATACGCAGTATTTT. This gives the protein CATNRRTTDTQYF.

V is TRBV7-2 and J is TRBJ1-4, with TRBD1 matching 8 bases. This CDR3 spans 15 amino acids. CDR1 is SGHTA and CDR2 is FQGNSA in the germline V gene. V was pared by 5 bases and J by 3 bases, with 5 bases of the junction left unmatched. The DNA of the CDR3 is TGTGCCAGCAGCCAAAGACAGGGGTCTAATGAAAAACTGTTTTTT. Protein sequence: CASSQRQGSNEKLFF.

The rearrangement links TRBV2 to TRBJ2-1, with 8 bases matching TRBD1. The CDR3 length is 14 residues. The germline V gene encodes CDR1 SNHLY and CDR2 FYNNEI. The V and J ends lost 8 bases and 6 bases, in that order; junction bases with no gene match: 9. This CDR3 is CASVRQGASNEQFF. CDR3 in DNA: TGTGCCAGCGTCCGGCAGGGGGCGTCCAATGAGCAGTTCTTC.

In its sample, this clone was seen a few times. V gene TRBV5-5 combines with J gene TRBJ2-7; 9 nucleotides line up with TRBD2. The germline CDR1 and CDR2 sequences are SGHKS and YYEKEE (reference sequence). The V and J ends lost 3 bases and 7 bases, in that order; junction bases with no gene match: 8. CDR3 length equals 14 residues. Here the CDR3 DNA reads TGTGCCAGCAGCTCCGAATTTCTAGCGGGGGAGCAGTACTTC. It yields the protein CASSSEFLAGEQYF.

The chain links TRBV25-1 to TRBJ1-2; 8 bases are shared with TRBD1. Trimming at V came to 4 bases and at J to 1 base, leaving 8 bases not matched to a gene. Germline CDR1 and CDR2: MGHDK and SYGVNS. The CDR3 has 16 residues. The CDR3 nucleotides are TGTGCCAGCAGTGGAGGCAGAACAGGGGGTAACTATGGCTACACCTTC. Protein sequence: CASSGGRTGGNYGYTF.

V and J are TRBV10-3 and TRBJ2-5, with D maybe TRBD1 (6 bases). Germline V CDR1 and CDR2: ENHRY, SYGVKD. Trimming shortened V by 3 bases and J by 5 bases, and 16 bases separated the two germline ends. This CDR3 contains 15 residues. The CDR3 sequence: CAISEGPGVGETQYF. In DNA form, the CDR3 reads TGTGCCATCAGTGAAGGACCAGGGGTGGGGGAGACCCAGTACTTC.

The rearrangement joins TRBV29-1 to TRBJ1-4, with D hard to call. V shed 4 bases and J shed 8 bases, with 14 bases lying between them. Per germline, CDR1 SQVTM and CDR2 ANQGSEA. This CDR3 has 13 residues. CDR3 in amino acids: CSVAAGGREKLFF. For the CDR3, the DNA is TGCAGCGTTGCGGCCGGTGGGAGGGAAAAACTGTTTTTT. Filled out from reference TRBV29-1 and TRBJ1-4, the complete variable domain reads SAVISQKPSRDICQRGTSLTIQCQVDSQVTMMFWYRQQPGQSLTLIATANQGSEATYESGFVIDKFPISRPNLTFSTLTVSNMSPEDSSIYLCSVAAGGREKLFFGSGTQLSVL.

The chain has TRBV28 and TRBJ2-7; 8 nucleotides align to TRBD1. Germline V lookup: CDR1 MDHEN, CDR2 SYDVKM. The CDR3 runs 14 residues. The junction had 7 bases not matched to a gene; V was cut back by 6 bases and J by 3 bases. CDR3 bases: TGTGCCAGCAGCAACAGGGGGGCCGGCTACGAGCAGTACTTC. Translation: CASSNRGAGYEQYF.

The V gene is TRBV6-5, the J gene TRBJ2-7; TRBD1 is a possible D gene (6 bases). There are 12 residues in the CDR3. Trimming left V 8 bases short and J 6 bases short, with 14 bases between. Germline V lookup: CDR1 MNHEY, CDR2 SVGAGI. CDR3 DNA: TGTGCCAGCGGAAGCGGCAGGGGCGAGCAGTACTTC. It yields the protein CASGSGRGEQYF.

The rearrangement joins TRBV14 to TRBJ1-2; TRBD1 agrees at 12 bases. The germline CDR1 and CDR2 sequences are SGHDN and FVKESK. This CDR3 has 16 residues. J was trimmed by 4 bases and V by 3 bases; bases with no gene match: 6. The CDR3 coding sequence is TGTGCCAGCAGCCATTCGGGACAGGGGGCTGGCTATGGCTACACCTTC. Protein sequence: CASSHSGQGAGYGYTF. The full variable domain, completed using reference TRBV14 and TRBJ1-2, is EAGVTQFPSHSVIEKGQTVTLRCDPISGHDNLYWYRRVMGKEIKFLLHFVKESKQDESGMPNNRFLAERTGGTYSTLKVQPAELEDSGVYFCASSHSGQGAGYGYTFGSGTRLTVV.

This clone came up once. This sequence joins TRBV19 and TRBJ2-2, with D possibly matching TRBD1 (6 bases). This CDR3 has 16 residues. Germline values: CDR1 LNHDA, CDR2 SQIVND (reference sequence). The V end lost 9 bases, the J end lost 3 bases, and 20 bases lay between the germline ends. The CDR3 spells CASDEGEWSDTGELFF. The CDR3 DNA follows: TGTGCCAGCGACGAGGGGGAGTGGTCGGACACCGGGGAGCTGTTTTTT. The full variable domain, rest sourced from reference TRBV19 and TRBJ2-2, is DGGITQSPKYLFRKEGQNVTLSCEQNLNHDAMYWYRQDPGQGLRLIYYSQIVNDFQKGDIAEGYSVSREKKESFPLTVTSAQKNPTAFYLCASDEGEWSDTGELFFGEGSRLTVL.

J is TRBJ2-2 and V is TRBV4-2; tentatively, D is TRBD1 (6 bases). The CDR3 runs 14 residues. The germline V gene has CDR1 LGHNA and CDR2 YNFKEQ. CDR3: CATRGTYGGGELFF. In DNA form, the CDR3 reads TGTGCGACAAGGGGGACCTATGGCGGCGGGGAGCTGTTTTTT.

J is TRBJ1-3 and V is TRBV9; no reliable D call. Germline V gene sequence: CDR1 SGDLS, CDR2 YYNGEE. This CDR3 comprises 16 residues. Deletions cut 6 bases from V and 0 bases from J, with 16 bases between. The CDR3 region is CASTRSPSYSGNTIYF. The CDR3 DNA sequence: TGTGCCAGCACTCGATCTCCGTCCTACTCTGGAAACACCATATATTTT.

The chain recombines TRBV7-6 with TRBJ2-5, with D uncertain. The CDR3 extends over 12 amino acids. Per the germline V gene, CDR1 is SGHVS and CDR2 is FNYEAQ. V lost 4 bases and J lost 5, with 8 bases in between. CDR3: CASSSAGETQYF. CDR3 nucleotide sequence: TGTGCCAGCAGCTCCGCCGGGGAGACCCAGTACTTC.

This clone showed up just once. The chain recombines TRBV4-2 with TRBJ1-4, with 7 bases fitting TRBD1. Germline V gives CDR1 LGHNA, CDR2 YNFKEQ. The ends lost 5 bases at V and 8 bases at J; junction bases unmatched: 8. CDR3 length: 14 residues. In nucleotides, the CDR3 is TGTGCCAGCAGCTCCCGACAGGGTGGCGAAAAACTGTTTTTT. Translating gives CASSSRQGGEKLFF.

The V and J genes are TRBV29-1 and TRBJ1-2; D might be TRBD1 (6 bases). From germline, CDR1 is SQVTM and CDR2 ANQGSEA. This CDR3 has 11 residues. Trimming took 3 bases from V and 5 from J, leaving 7 bases between them. The chain's CDR3 is CSVETGYGYTF. DNA of the CDR3: TGCAGCGTTGAGACAGGTTATGGCTACACCTTC.

There are a few counts of this clone. The chain uses TRBV19 and TRBJ1-5, with 8 bases fitting TRBD1. Germline CDR1 and CDR2: LNHDA and SQIVND (reference sequence). The V and J ends lost 2 bases and 1 base, in that order; junction bases with no gene match: 1. This CDR3 contains 15 residues. The CDR3 sequence is CASSIRTGSNQPQHF. CDR3 nucleotides: TGTGCCAGTAGTATAAGGACAGGGAGCAATCAGCCCCAGCATTTT.

The gene calls are TRBV12-1 and TRBJ2-7; the table's D call of TRBD1 was not tested on the DNA. TRBV12-1 is shown as a pseudogene. CDR3 size: 16 residues. The CDR3 loop is CASDRFGPSTTAEQYF. CDR3 nucleotide sequence: TGTGCCAGCGACAGGTTCGGGCCCTCCACAACAGCCGAGCAGTACTTC.

The chain has TRBV7-9 and TRBJ1-1; TRBD1 might be the D (5 bases). This CDR3 comprises 16 residues. Trimming cost V 2 bases and J 2 bases, with 15 bases left between them. The germline CDR1 and CDR2 sequences are SEHNR and FQNEAQ (reference sequence). The CDR3 region has the DNA TGTGCCAGCAGCTTATGGTCTAACAGGCCCAACACTGAAGCTTTCTTT. Translating it yields CASSLWSNRPNTEAFF.

In this sample, this clone turned up a few times. The chain combines TRBV18 with TRBJ1-1; no reliable D call. Trimming took 4 bases from V and 3 from J, leaving 15 bases between them. The length of the CDR3 is 15 residues. CDR1 is KGHSH and CDR2 is LQKENI in the germline V gene. CDR3 region: CASSRVRIEDTEAFF. The CDR3 DNA follows: TGTGCCAGCTCACGCGTAAGGATCGAGGACACTGAAGCTTTCTTT.

The chain recombines TRBV7-8 with TRBJ2-7; D unresolved. The CDR3 is made up of 13 amino acids. Germline CDR1 is SGHVS and CDR2 is FQNEAQ. V lost 0 bases and J lost 3, with 6 bases in between. The CDR3 DNA reads TGTGCCAGCAGCTTAGCACAGAACTACGAGCAGTACTTC. Protein sequence: CASSLAQNYEQYF.